A single sample gave rise to the 21 T cell receptor beta chains below, sequenced in a study of CD8+ T cells in alopecia areata. Following RNA extraction, reverse transcription yielded cDNA that acted as the sequencing template. The table came from immunoSEQ multiplex PCR; TCRdb's copy has only in-frame clones and leaves some out. The table records 90,000 to 120,000 clones, 84% of them present only once. Treatment reported: oral pan-JAK inhibitor, 5-10 mg twice daily. Sequencing used CD8+ T cells sorted from blood, obtained at week 24, from a patient treated with tofacitinib. These TCRs come from a human donor with alopecia areata.

This chain links TRBV10-3 with TRBJ1-1; TRBD1 aligns across 9 bases. CDR3 length: 15 residues. Germline values: CDR1 ENHRY, CDR2 SYGVKD. V lost 0 bases and J lost 5; bases outside the gene matches: 4. CDR3 protein: CAISESWTGATEAFF. DNA of the CDR3: TGTGCCATCAGTGAGTCATGGACAGGGGCGACTGAAGCTTTCTTT.

The CDR3 protein is CASSTGQKFTYEQYF. CDR3 nucleotide sequence: TGTGCCAGCAGCACGGGACAAAAATTTACCTACGAGCAGTACTTC. V gene TRBV11-2 combines with J gene TRBJ2-7, with D perhaps matching TRBD1 (6 bases). This CDR3 region has 15 residues. Trimming took 5 bases from V and 2 from J, leaving 16 bases between them. Germline V lookup: CDR1 SGHAT, CDR2 FQNNGV.

The chain is built from TRBV30 and TRBJ1-6; D ambiguous. The CDR3 is 14 amino acids. CDR1 and CDR2 (germline): GTSNPN, SVGIG (reference sequence). Deletions cut 4 bases from V and 3 bases from J, with 10 bases between. DNA for the CDR3: TGTGCCTGGAATGACTACGGCTATAATTCACCCCTCCACTTT. Its translation is CAWNDYGYNSPLHF.

Comment on this clone: Distinct nucleotide sequences in the sample also encode this CDR3. The J gene is TRBJ1-1, the V gene TRBV29-1; 10 bases are a match to TRBD1. Per the germline V gene, CDR1 is SQVTM and CDR2 is ANQGSEA. The CDR3 totals 17 residues. The V segment lost 4 bases and the J segment 5 bases; nucleotides outside the gene matches: 16. The CDR3 protein is CSVGWAGGTGERTEAFF. The CDR3 DNA sequence: TGCAGCGTTGGTTGGGCCGGCGGGACAGGGGAGCGGACTGAAGCTTTCTTT.

The chain couples TRBV6-5 to TRBJ2-7; TRBD1 might be the D (6 bases). The germline CDR1 and CDR2 sequences are MNHEY and SVGAGI. This CDR3 spans 16 amino acids. Trimming left V 4 bases short and J 5 bases short, with 21 bases between. Here the CDR3 DNA reads TGTGCCAGCAGTTCCCTCCCCGCAGGGGCGAACAACGAGCAGTACTTC. It specifies CASSSLPAGANNEQYF.

This rearrangement joins TRBV7-2 to TRBJ1-5; the D gene is possibly TRBD1 (6 bases). The CDR3 totals 15 residues. Germline CDR1 and CDR2: SGHTA and FQGNSA. Trimming took 5 bases from V and 7 from J, leaving 18 bases between them. The CDR3 region has the DNA TGTGCCAGCAGCCCACGCGGGGGGCTACGGCAGCCCCAGCATTTT. This translates into CASSPRGGLRQPQHF.

This clone was recorded only once. The V and J genes are TRBV5-1 and TRBJ1-1; a possible D gene is TRBD1 (6 bases). The CDR3 totals 13 residues. Trimming removed 0 bases from V and 7 bases from J, with 10 bases in between. Germline CDR1 is SGHRS and CDR2 is YFSETQ. The CDR3 region is CASSLVGGIEAFF. The CDR3 DNA is TGCGCCAGCAGCTTGGTAGGGGGAATTGAAGCTTTCTTT.

This rearrangement joins TRBV4-2 to TRBJ1-2; no firm D call. Germline V gene lookup returns CDR1 LGHNA and CDR2 YNFKEQ. The CDR3 length is 14 residues. The ends were cut back, 3 bases at V and 8 bases at J, with 16 bases in the middle. CDR3 region: CASSQGGRVYGYTF. In DNA, the CDR3 is TGTGCCAGCAGCCAGGGCGGGAGGGTGTACGGCTACACCTTC.

The chain carries TRBV7-6 and TRBJ2-7; 7 bases match TRBD1. The length of the CDR3 is 13 residues. V shed 3 bases, J shed 6 bases, and the junction held 5 bases outside the gene matches. CDR1 and CDR2 from the germline V gene are SGHVS and FNYEAQ. The CDR3 loop is CASSLGQLGEQYF. The CDR3 nucleotides are TGTGCCAGCAGCTTGGGACAGCTTGGCGAGCAGTACTTC.

The V gene is TRBV11-2, the J gene TRBJ2-5, with TRBD1 as a possible D gene (5 bases). V was cut by 5 bases and J by 1 base, with 11 bases left in between. CDR1 and CDR2 (germline): SGHAT, FQNNGV. This CDR3 region has 14 residues. The DNA of the CDR3 is TGTGCCAGCAGCCCAGGACACTTCCAAGAGACCCAGTACTTC. Translation gives CASSPGHFQETQYF.

This chain uses TRBV7-9 with TRBJ2-3; the D is unclear. V dropped 5 bases and J dropped 13 bases, with 4 bases sitting between them. Germline V gives CDR1 SEHNR, CDR2 FQNEAQ (reference sequence). The CDR3 is 8 amino acids. CDR3 protein: CASSLEYF. DNA of the CDR3: TGTGCCAGCAGCCTGGAGTATTTT.

The chain is built from TRBV2 and TRBJ2-1; 9 bases map to TRBD2. Losses at the gene ends were 6 bases for V and 2 bases for J; bases not matched to a gene: 5. CDR3 size: 15 residues. The germline V gene has CDR1 SNHLY and CDR2 FYNNEI. The CDR3 nucleotides are TGTGCCAGCAGGGGTAGCGGGGGACCCTACAATGAGCAGTTCTTC. It is translated as CASRGSGGPYNEQFF.

The chain joins TRBV5-1 to TRBJ2-2; 7 bases map to TRBD1. With V trimmed by 2 bases and J by 2 bases, 6 bases remained unmatched. This CDR3 comprises 16 residues. Germline V gene lookup returns CDR1 SGHRS and CDR2 YFSETQ. The CDR3 here is CASSFRTGRNTGELFF. CDR3 in DNA: TGCGCCAGCAGCTTCAGGACAGGAAGAAACACCGGGGAGCTGTTTTTT.

The J gene is TRBJ2-1, the V gene TRBV5-1; D unclear. V gave up 3 bases and J gave up 9 bases, with 10 bases separating them. Germline CDR1 reads SGHRS; CDR2 reads YFSETQ. The CDR3 totals 12 residues. Here the CDR3 DNA reads TGCGCCAGCAGCTGGATGACGGGTGAGCAGTTCTTC. It specifies CASSWMTGEQFF. Filled out from reference TRBV5-1 and TRBJ2-1, the complete variable domain reads KAGVTQTPRYLIKTRGQQVTLSCSPISGHRSVSWYQQTPGQGLQFLFEYFSETQRNKGNFPGRFSGRQFSNSRSEMNVSTLELGDSALYLCASSWMTGEQFFGPGTRLTVL.

J is TRBJ1-5 and V is TRBV5-8; D perhaps matches TRBD1 (6 bases). CDR1 and CDR2 (germline): SGHTS, YDEGEE. V was shortened by 4 bases and J by 3 bases, with 14 bases between the two germline ends. This CDR3 spans 15 amino acids. The CDR3 region is CASSTRQAFNQPQHF. DNA for the CDR3: TGTGCCAGCAGCACGAGACAGGCTTTCAATCAGCCCCAGCATTTT.

The chain has TRBV5-4 and TRBJ1-3; D not certain. The CDR3 runs to 14 residues. V dropped 0 bases and J dropped 0 bases, with 4 bases sitting between them. Germline values: CDR1 SGHNT, CDR2 YYREEE (reference sequence). CDR3 in amino acids: CASSLAPSGNTIYF. The DNA for the CDR3 is TGTGCCAGCAGCTTGGCCCCCTCTGGAAACACCATATATTTT.

This chain links TRBV2 with TRBJ2-1; the match to TRBD1 covers 10 bases. The CDR3 extends over 15 amino acids. Trimming removed 7 bases from V and 5 bases from J; junction bases left unmatched: 8. In germline, CDR1 is SNHLY, CDR2 FYNNEI. The CDR3 spells CASTRGTGAHNEQFF. In nucleotides, the CDR3 is TGTGCCAGCACCCGGGGGACAGGGGCTCACAATGAGCAGTTCTTC.

V and J are TRBV6-6 and TRBJ1-4, with D hard to call. CDR3 length: 12 residues. CDR1 and CDR2 from the germline V gene are MNHNY and SVGAGI (reference sequence). V was shortened by 8 bases and J by 8 bases, with 12 bases between the two germline ends. The CDR3 is CASGDRGEKLFF. The DNA for the CDR3 is TGTGCCAGCGGGGATAGAGGCGAAAAACTGTTTTTT.

This clone was found once. The chain uses TRBV21-1 and TRBJ1-4; the table's D gene call, TRBD1, was not cross checked with the DNA. TRBV21-1 is a listed pseudogene. The CDR3 is 13 residues long. The CDR3 sequence: CAPPRCSNEKLFF. CDR3 bases: TGTGCCCCTCCCAGGTGTTCTAATGAAAAACTGTTTTTT.

This chain links TRBV7-9 with TRBJ2-5, with unresolved D. CDR1 is SEHNR, CDR2 FQNEAQ, per germline (reference sequence). With 3 bases removed from V and 4 bases from J, the gap between germline ends came to 12 bases. The CDR3 extends over 14 amino acids. For the CDR3, the DNA is TGTGCCAGCAGCTTTCTGGGCCCGAGAGAGACCCAGTACTTC. Translation: CASSFLGPRETQYF.

This sequence joins TRBV7-6 and TRBJ2-7; 7 bases line up with TRBD1. V shed 5 bases, J shed 2 bases, and the junction held 3 bases outside the gene matches. CDR1 and CDR2 from the germline V gene are SGHVS and FNYEAQ. The CDR3 loop spans 13 amino acids. The CDR3 DNA reads as TGTGCCAGCAGCACAGGGGCCGCCTACGAGCAGTACTTC. Protein product: CASSTGAAYEQYF.